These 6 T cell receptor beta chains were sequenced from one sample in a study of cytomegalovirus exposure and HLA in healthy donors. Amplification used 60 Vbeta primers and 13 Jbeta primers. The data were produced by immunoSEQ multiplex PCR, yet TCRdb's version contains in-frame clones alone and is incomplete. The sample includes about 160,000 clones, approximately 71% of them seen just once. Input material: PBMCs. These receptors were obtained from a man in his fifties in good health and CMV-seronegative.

The CDR3 reads CASSIPGTAYGYTF. DNA for the CDR3: TGTGCCAGCAGTATCCCCGGGACAGCTTATGGCTACACCTTC. The chain recombines TRBV28 with TRBJ1-2, with TRBD1 identical over 7 bases. V lost 5 bases and J lost 5; bases outside the gene matches: 8. The CDR3 covers 14 residues. Looked up from germline, CDR1 is MDHEN and CDR2 is SYDVKM.

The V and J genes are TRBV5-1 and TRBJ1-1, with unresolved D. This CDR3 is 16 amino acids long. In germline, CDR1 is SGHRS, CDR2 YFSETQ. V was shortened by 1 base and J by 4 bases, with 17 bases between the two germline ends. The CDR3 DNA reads TGCGCCAGCAGCTTGAGAGGGATCCAAGATTTCACTGAAGCTTTCTTT. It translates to CASSLRGIQDFTEAFF.

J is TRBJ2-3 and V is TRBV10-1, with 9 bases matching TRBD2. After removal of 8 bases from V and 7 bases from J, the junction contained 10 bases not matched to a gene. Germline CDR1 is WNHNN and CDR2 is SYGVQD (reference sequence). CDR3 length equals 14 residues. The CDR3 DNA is TGCGCCAGCTCTGGGGCTAGCGGGGAATATACGCAGTATTTT. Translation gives CASSGASGEYTQYF.

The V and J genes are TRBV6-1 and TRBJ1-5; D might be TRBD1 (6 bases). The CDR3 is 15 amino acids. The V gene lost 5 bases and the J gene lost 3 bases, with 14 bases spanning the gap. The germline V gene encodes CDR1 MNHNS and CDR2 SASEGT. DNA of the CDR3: TGTGCCAGCAGTCCTTCCGCAGGGGCCAATCAGCCCCAGCATTTT. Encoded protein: CASSPSAGANQPQHF.

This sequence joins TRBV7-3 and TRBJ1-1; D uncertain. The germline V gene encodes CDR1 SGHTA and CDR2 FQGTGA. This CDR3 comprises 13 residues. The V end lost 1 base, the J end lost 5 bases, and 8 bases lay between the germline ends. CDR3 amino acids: CASSLKRETEAFF. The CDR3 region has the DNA TGTGCCAGCAGCTTAAAACGGGAGACTGAAGCTTTCTTT.

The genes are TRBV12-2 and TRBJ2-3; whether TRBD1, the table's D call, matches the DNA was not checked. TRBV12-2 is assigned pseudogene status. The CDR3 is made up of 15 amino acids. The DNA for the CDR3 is TGTGCAAGTCGCTACAGACCGAACCTCACAGATACGCAGTATTTT. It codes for CASRYRPNLTDTQYF.